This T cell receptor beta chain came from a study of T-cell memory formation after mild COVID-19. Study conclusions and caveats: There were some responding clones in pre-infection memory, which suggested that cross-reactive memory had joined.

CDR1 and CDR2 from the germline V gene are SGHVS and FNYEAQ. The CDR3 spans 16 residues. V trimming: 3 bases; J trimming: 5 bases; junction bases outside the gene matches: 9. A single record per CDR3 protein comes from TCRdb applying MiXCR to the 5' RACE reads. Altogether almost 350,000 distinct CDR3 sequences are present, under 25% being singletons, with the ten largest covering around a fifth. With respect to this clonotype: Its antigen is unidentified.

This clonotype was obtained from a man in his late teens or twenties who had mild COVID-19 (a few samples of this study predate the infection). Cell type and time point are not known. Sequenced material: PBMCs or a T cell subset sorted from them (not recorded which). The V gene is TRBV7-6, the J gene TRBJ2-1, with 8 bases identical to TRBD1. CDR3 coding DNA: TGTGCCAGCAGCTTCTCGGACAGGGCAAGGGACAATGAGCAGTTCTTC. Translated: CASSFSDRARDNEQFF.